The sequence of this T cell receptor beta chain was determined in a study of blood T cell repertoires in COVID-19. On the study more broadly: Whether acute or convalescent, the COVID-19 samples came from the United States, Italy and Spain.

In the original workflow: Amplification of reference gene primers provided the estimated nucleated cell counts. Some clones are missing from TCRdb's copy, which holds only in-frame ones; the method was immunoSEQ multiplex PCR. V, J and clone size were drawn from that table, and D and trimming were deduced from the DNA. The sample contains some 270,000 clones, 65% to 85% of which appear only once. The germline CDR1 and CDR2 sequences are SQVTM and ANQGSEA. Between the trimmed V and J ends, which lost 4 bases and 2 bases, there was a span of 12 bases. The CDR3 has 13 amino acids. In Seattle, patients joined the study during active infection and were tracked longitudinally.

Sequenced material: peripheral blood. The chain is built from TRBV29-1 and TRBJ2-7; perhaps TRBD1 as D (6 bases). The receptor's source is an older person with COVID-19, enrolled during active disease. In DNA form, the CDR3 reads TGCAGCGTTGCGACAGGCGTAACCTACGAGCAGTACTTC. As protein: CSVATGVTYEQYF.